These 21 T cell receptor beta chains came from one sample sequenced in a study of T cells in Graves' hyperthyroidism and ophthalmopathy. Amplification yielded TCR beta CDR3 regions, with RNA transcripts as the source. HTBI primers were used for first-round RT-PCR of the TCR CDR3. TCRdb re-derived calls from the multiplex PCR reads in MiXCR, one entry per CDR3 protein. The table records over 300,000 distinct CDR3 sequences, around 15% of them present only once. Source material: blood. These receptor sequences come from a woman aged 40 to 50 with Graves' ophthalmopathy.

This sequence joins TRBV20-1 and TRBJ1-5; D may be TRBD1 (6 bases). The germline V gene has CDR1 DFQATT and CDR2 SNEGSKA (reference sequence). The V gene lost 5 bases and the J gene lost 0 bases, with 20 bases spanning the gap. The CDR3 runs to 17 residues. The CDR3 reads CSAEQQGSMYSNQPQHF. CDR3 sequence (DNA): TGCAGTGCTGAACAACAGGGATCTATGTATAGCAATCAGCCCCAGCATTTT.

This clonotype was seen at least ten times. The rearrangement uses TRBV27 and TRBJ2-6; tentatively, D is TRBD1 (6 bases). Deletions cut 5 bases from V and 0 bases from J, with 11 bases between. CDR3 length equals 16 residues. Germline values: CDR1 MNHEY, CDR2 SMNVEV (reference sequence). The CDR3 DNA is TGTGCCAGCAGTACAAGGACAGCCTCTGGGGCCAACGTCCTGACTTTC. Residues: CASSTRTASGANVLTF.

This clonotype was detected only a few times. The V call is TRBV27, the J call TRBJ1-2; D is ambiguous. Germline lookup yields CDR1 MNHEY and CDR2 SMNVEV (reference sequence). The ends were cut back, 5 bases at V and 8 bases at J, with 9 bases in the middle. The CDR3 is made up of 11 amino acids. CDR3 nucleotide sequence: TGTGCCAGCAGTCCCGGGGAGGGCTACACCTTC. Its protein product is CASSPGEGYTF.

The chain joins TRBV30 to TRBJ2-4; D is possibly TRBD1 or TRBD2 (5 bases each). The V end was cut by 8 bases, the J end by 6 bases, with 14 bases between. Per the germline V gene, CDR1 is GTSNPN and CDR2 is SVGIG (reference sequence). The CDR3 has 12 residues. The chain's CDR3 is CAMARAGNIQYF. Written as DNA, the CDR3 is TGTGCCATGGCCAGGGCGGGAAACATTCAGTACTTC.

In this sample, this clonotype turned up many times. This sequence joins TRBV12-3 or TRBV12-4 and TRBJ1-2; D not resolved. The CDR3 runs 15 residues. Trimming cost V 5 bases and J 8 bases, with 21 bases left between them. The CDR3 DNA is TGTGCCAGCAGTACCCCGAGGGCAGGCCCGCGGGGCTACACCTTC. It specifies CASSTPRAGPRGYTF.

This chain uses TRBV6-9 with TRBJ2-7, with D tentatively TRBD2 (6 bases). CDR3 size: 16 residues. Trimming took off 3 bases at V and 3 bases at J, with 18 bases between the two ends. CDR1 is MNHGY, CDR2 SVAAGI, per germline. The CDR3 DNA reads TGTGCCAGCAGTTACCTGCTTCCTAGCGAACTCTACGAGCAGTACTTC. This sequence encodes CASSYLLPSELYEQYF.

The sample holds many counts of this clonotype. The chain recombines TRBV7-8 with TRBJ2-7; 8 positions match TRBD2. V was pared by 4 bases and J by 5 bases, with 7 bases of the junction left unmatched. Germline CDR1 and CDR2: SGHVS and FQNEAQ. This CDR3 has 14 residues. The DNA of the CDR3 is TGTGCCAGCAGCTCTGGACTAGCTATCGACGAGCAGTACTTC. Amino acid sequence: CASSSGLAIDEQYF.

The V call is TRBV3-1, the J call TRBJ2-2, with D maybe TRBD1 (5 bases). The CDR3 is 15 amino acids. In germline, CDR1 is LGHDT, CDR2 YNNKEL (reference sequence). V lost 1 base and J 5 bases, leaving 11 bases between the germline ends. CDR3: CASSQGTGQTGELFF. Written as DNA, the CDR3 is TGTGCCAGCAGCCAAGGGACCGGACAAACCGGGGAGCTGTTTTTT.

This clonotype has a count of ten or more. CDR3 sequence (DNA): TGTGCCAGCAGCCTTCATATAAGCCCCTACGAGCAGTACTTC. Its protein product is CASSLHISPYEQYF. The rearrangement links TRBV7-2 to TRBJ2-7; D unclear. This CDR3 is 14 amino acids long. The germline CDR1 and CDR2 sequences are SGHTA and FQGNSA. With 5 bases removed from V and 2 bases from J, the gap between germline ends came to 13 bases. Using reference TRBV7-2 and TRBJ2-7 for the parts outside the CDR3, the full variable domain is GAGVSQSPSNKVTEKGKDVELRCDPISGHTALYWYRQSLGQGLEFLIYFQGNSAPDKSGLPSDRFSAERTGGSVSTLTIQRTQQEDSAVYLCASSLHISPYEQYFGPGTRLTVT.

This clonotype was found a few times. The chain has TRBV29-1 and TRBJ2-1; no reliable D call. Germline V gives CDR1 SQVTM, CDR2 ANQGSEA. Trimming removed 1 base from V and 9 bases from J, with 13 bases in between. The CDR3 extends over 13 amino acids. The CDR3, as DNA: TGCAGCGTTGAAGCGGGTTGGGCCACTGAGCAGTTCTTC. Encoded protein: CSVEAGWATEQFF.

The sample holds many counts of this clonotype. The chain employs TRBV3-1 and TRBJ2-7; TRBD2 matches 7 bases. The trim removed 0 bases at V and 7 bases at J, leaving 9 bases unmatched. This CDR3 is built from 15 residues. Germline V gene lookup returns CDR1 LGHDT and CDR2 YNNKEL (reference sequence). Written as DNA, the CDR3 is TGTGCCAGCAGCCAAGATCTGGGGAGGGTAAGAGAGCAGTACTTC. Translation gives CASSQDLGRVREQYF.

Note on this clonotype: This CDR3 fails to terminate in the conserved phenylalanine or tryptophan, so it likely reflects a read error. The genes are TRBV20-1 and TRBJ1-1, with a possible D match to TRBD1 (5 bases). Germline V gene data show CDR1 as DFQATT and CDR2 as SNEGSKA (reference sequence). The CDR3 runs 16 residues. Trimming took 2 bases from V and 0 from J, leaving 16 bases between them. CDR3 coding DNA: TGCAGTGCTAGAAATCTACAGACAGATCTGAACACTGAAGCTTTCCTT. Residues: CSARNLQTDLNTEAFL.

This clonotype has ten or more counts. The rearrangement joins TRBV27 to TRBJ1-2, with D uncertain. CDR1 MNHEY and CDR2 SMNVEV come from the germline V gene (reference sequence). Deletions cut 6 bases from V and 4 bases from J, with 18 bases between. There are 15 residues in the CDR3. The CDR3 DNA reads as TGTGCCAGCAGGTCCCCCGGGTCTTCGGCCTATGGCTACACCTTC. The encoded protein is CASRSPGSSAYGYTF.

This clonotype was counted only a few times. The chain employs TRBV20-1 and TRBJ2-5, with 9 bases aligning to TRBD2. The V gene end was trimmed by 0 bases and the J gene end by 4 bases; junction bases not matched to a gene: 6. From germline, CDR1 is DFQATT and CDR2 SNEGSKA (reference sequence). The CDR3 contains 15 residues. The CDR3 DNA reads as TGCAGTGCTAGAGAAGGGCGGGAGGGCCCAGAGACCCAGTACTTC. Translation: CSAREGREGPETQYF.

This clonotype has ten or more counts. The rearrangement uses TRBV6-1 and TRBJ2-7; D is perhaps TRBD2 (6 bases). This CDR3 region has 13 residues. CDR1 MNHNS and CDR2 SASEGT come from the germline V gene. Trimming left V 8 bases short and J 3 bases short, with 14 bases between. DNA for the CDR3: TGTGCCAGCCTTGCGGGGAGGAACTACGAGCAGTACTTC. The encoded protein is CASLAGRNYEQYF.

On this clonotype: A single base separates this from a much larger clone, so it may be a read error. The chain combines TRBV11-2 with TRBJ1-2, with D uncertain. From germline, CDR1 is SGHAT and CDR2 FQNNGV. The CDR3 loop spans 13 amino acids. The CDR3 DNA reads as TGTGCCGGCAGCTTAGAGGGTACCTATGGCTACACCTTC. Residues: CAGSLEGTYGYTF.

This clonotype was found many times. The chain uses TRBV27 and TRBJ2-1; TRBD2 aligns across 8 bases. Germline trimming cut 6 bases from V and 4 bases from J; bases unmatched to any gene: 14. Germline CDR1 MNHEY, CDR2 SMNVEV (reference sequence). The CDR3 covers 17 residues. The CDR3 sequence is CASSPGFGLAGYNEQFF. The CDR3 nucleotides read TGTGCCAGCAGCCCAGGGTTCGGGTTAGCGGGATACAATGAGCAGTTCTTC.

Many counts were recorded for this clonotype. CDR3: CASSLLQENQPQHF. Written as DNA, the CDR3 is TGTGCCAGCAGTTTATTACAGGAAAATCAGCCCCAGCATTTT. The chain couples TRBV28 to TRBJ1-5, with a weak D call TRBD1 (5 bases). Trimming took 1 base from V and 4 from J, leaving 8 bases between them. This CDR3 region has 14 residues. Germline values: CDR1 MDHEN, CDR2 SYDVKM.

At least ten counts were recorded for this clonotype. CDR3 DNA: TGTGCCAGCAGGAAGTTCGGGGGGCGCGAGGAGACCCAGTACTTC. It codes for CASRKFGGREETQYF. The chain links TRBV2 to TRBJ2-5, with D perhaps matching TRBD2 (7 bases). Germline V CDR1 and CDR2: SNHLY, FYNNEI. The germline V and J ends were trimmed by 6 bases and 5 bases, with 19 bases remaining between them. The CDR3 totals 15 residues.

This clonotype appeared many times. The chain carries TRBV20-1 and TRBJ2-5; 7 positions agree with TRBD2. V was pared by 0 bases and J by 2 bases, with 3 bases of the junction left unmatched. The germline V gene has CDR1 DFQATT and CDR2 SNEGSKA (reference sequence). This CDR3 contains 14 residues. The CDR3: CSARDGGGQETQYF. Here the CDR3 DNA reads TGCAGTGCTAGAGATGGGGGGGGGCAAGAGACCCAGTACTTC.

This clonotype was seen repeatedly, ten times or more. V and J are TRBV28 and TRBJ2-7, with TRBD2 identical over 9 bases. Losses at the gene ends were 6 bases for V and 4 bases for J; bases not matched to a gene: 7. This CDR3 contains 14 residues. CDR1 and CDR2 (germline): MDHEN, SYDVKM. CDR3 DNA: TGTGCCAGCAGAATTAGCGGGAGTGGTTACGAGCAGTACTTC. Protein: CASRISGSGYEQYF. Based on the CDR3 plus reference TRBV28 and TRBJ2-7, the full variable domain is DVKVTQSSRYLVKRTGEKVFLECVQDMDHENMFWYRQDPGLGLRLIYFSYDVKMKEKGDIPEGYSVSREKKERFSLILESASTNQTSMYLCASRISGSGYEQYFGPGTRLTVT.